Included here is one T cell receptor (beta chain) sequence, with context. Its cognate antigen is unknown. The record originates from a study of cytomegalovirus exposure and HLA in healthy donors. Study-level information: The same platform was used for the 110 or so validation repertoires and the roughly 700 first-cohort repertoires, a later analysis reported. Overall study results and limits: High specificity and sensitivity for cytomegalovirus status were reported for the classifier. The authors enumerated around 150 TCR beta chains as linked to cytomegalovirus. Many donors carried some public TCRs, although rarity characterized most TCR sequences.

The V end lost 2 bases, the J end lost 4 bases, and 3 bases lay between the germline ends. From germline, CDR1 is MNHNS and CDR2 SASEGT. The CDR3 loop spans 12 amino acids. The table came from immunoSEQ multiplex PCR; TCRdb's copy has only in-frame clones and leaves some out. The data hold 90,000 to 100,000 clones, with around nine tenths observed a single time. The chain uses TRBV6-1 and TRBJ1-3; no clear D gene. Sequencing was carried out using PBMCs. This sequence was found in a woman aged 25 to 39 in good health and CMV-seronegative. Here the CDR3 reads CASSELGNTIYF. In DNA form, the CDR3 reads TGTGCCAGCAGTGAATTAGGAAACACCATATATTTT.